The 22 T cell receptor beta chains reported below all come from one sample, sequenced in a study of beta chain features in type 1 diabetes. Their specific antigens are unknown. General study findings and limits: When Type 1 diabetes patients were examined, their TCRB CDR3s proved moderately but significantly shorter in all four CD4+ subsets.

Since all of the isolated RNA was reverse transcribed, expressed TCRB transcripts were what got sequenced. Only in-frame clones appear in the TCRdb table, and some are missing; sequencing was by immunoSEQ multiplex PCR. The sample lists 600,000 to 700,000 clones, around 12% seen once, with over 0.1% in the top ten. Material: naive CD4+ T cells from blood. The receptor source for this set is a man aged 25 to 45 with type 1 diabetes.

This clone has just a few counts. CDR3 sequence reads: CASSARQGSPLHF. The CDR3, as DNA: TGTGCCAGCAGCGCTCGCCAGGGCTCACCCCTCCACTTT. This chain joins TRBV11-3 and TRBJ1-6, with a weak D call TRBD1 (5 bases). There are 13 residues in the CDR3. Germline V gives CDR1 SGHNT, CDR2 YENEEA. Trimming removed 5 bases from V and 10 bases from J, with 12 bases in between. Full variable domain (rest looked up from reference TRBV11-3 and TRBJ1-6): EAGVVQSPRYKIIEKKQPVAFWCNPISGHNTLYWYLQNLGQGPELLIRYENEEAVDDSQLPKDRFSAERLKGVDSTLKIQPAELGDSAVYLCASSARQGSPLHFGNGTRLTVT.

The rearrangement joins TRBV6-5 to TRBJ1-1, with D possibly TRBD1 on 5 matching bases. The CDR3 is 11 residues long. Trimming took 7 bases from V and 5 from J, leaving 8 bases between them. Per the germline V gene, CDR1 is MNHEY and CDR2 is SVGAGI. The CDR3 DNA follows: TGTGCCAGCACGCAGGGTACTGAAGCTTTCTTT. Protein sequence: CASTQGTEAFF.

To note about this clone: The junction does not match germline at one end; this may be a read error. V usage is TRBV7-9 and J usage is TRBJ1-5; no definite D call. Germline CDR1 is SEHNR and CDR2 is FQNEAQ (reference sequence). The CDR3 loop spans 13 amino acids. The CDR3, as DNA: TGTGTCAGCAGCCCCAGTAGCAATCAGCCCCAGCATTTT. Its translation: CVSSPSSNQPQHF.

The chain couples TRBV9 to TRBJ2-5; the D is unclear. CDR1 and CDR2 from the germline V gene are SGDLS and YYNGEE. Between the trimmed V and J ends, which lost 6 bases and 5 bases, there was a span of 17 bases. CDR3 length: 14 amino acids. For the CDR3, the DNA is TGTGCCAGCAACGAGTTGCCGGGCGAGGAGACCCAGTACTTC. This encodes CASNELPGEETQYF.

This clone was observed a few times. CDR3 DNA: TGTGCCAGCAGTTTAGGGGGCACTCGGCAGTACTTC. Its translation is CASSLGGTRQYF. The rearrangement joins TRBV28 to TRBJ2-7; the D gene is possibly TRBD1 (6 bases). Germline lookup yields CDR1 MDHEN and CDR2 SYDVKM. V was pared by 2 bases and J by 9 bases, with 11 bases between. The CDR3 is 12 residues long.

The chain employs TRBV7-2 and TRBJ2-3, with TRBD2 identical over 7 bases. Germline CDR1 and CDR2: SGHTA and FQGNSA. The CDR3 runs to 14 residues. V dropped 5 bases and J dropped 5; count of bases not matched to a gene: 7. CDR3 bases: TGTGCCAGCAGCCCGACCGCGGGGGAAGATACGCAGTATTTT. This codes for CASSPTAGEDTQYF.

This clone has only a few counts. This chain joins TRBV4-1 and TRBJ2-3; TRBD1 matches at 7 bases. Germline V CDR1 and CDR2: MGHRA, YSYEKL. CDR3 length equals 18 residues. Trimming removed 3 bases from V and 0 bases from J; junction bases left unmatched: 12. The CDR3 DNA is TGCGCCAGCAGCCAGCTAAACCGGGACAGTGCTAGCACAGATACGCAGTATTTT. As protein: CASSQLNRDSASTDTQYF.

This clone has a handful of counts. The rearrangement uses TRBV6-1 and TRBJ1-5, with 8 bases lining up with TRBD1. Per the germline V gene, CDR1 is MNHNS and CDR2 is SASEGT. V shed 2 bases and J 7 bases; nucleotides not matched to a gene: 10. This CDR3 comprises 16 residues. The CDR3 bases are TGTGCCAGCAGTGAATATGGACAGGGATTTGCGCAGCCCCAGCATTTT. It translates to CASSEYGQGFAQPQHF.

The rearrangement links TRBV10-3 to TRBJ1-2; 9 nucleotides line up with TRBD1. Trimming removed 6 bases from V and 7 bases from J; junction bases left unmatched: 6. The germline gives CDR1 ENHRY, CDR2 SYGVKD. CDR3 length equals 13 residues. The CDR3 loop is CAISPGQGGGYTF. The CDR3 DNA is TGTGCCATCAGCCCGGGACAGGGAGGTGGCTACACCTTC.

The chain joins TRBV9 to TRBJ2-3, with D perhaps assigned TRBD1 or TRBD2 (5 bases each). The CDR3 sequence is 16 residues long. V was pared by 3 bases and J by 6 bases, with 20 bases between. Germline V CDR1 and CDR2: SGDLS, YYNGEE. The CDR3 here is CASSGGAQKSADTQYF. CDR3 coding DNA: TGTGCCAGCAGCGGAGGGGCTCAAAAATCGGCCGATACGCAGTATTTT.

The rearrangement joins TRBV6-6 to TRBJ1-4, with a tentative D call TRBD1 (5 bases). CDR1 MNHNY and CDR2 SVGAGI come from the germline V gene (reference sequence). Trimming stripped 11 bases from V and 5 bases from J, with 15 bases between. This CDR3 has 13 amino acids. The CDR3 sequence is CAGGRAGNEKLFF. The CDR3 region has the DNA TGTGCCGGCGGGCGGGCAGGGAATGAAAAACTGTTTTTT.

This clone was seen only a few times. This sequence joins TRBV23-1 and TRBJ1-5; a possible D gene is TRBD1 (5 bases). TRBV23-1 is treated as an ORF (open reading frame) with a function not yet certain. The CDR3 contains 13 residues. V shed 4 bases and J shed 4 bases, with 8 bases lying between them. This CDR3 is CASSPEGNQPQHF. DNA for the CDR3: TGCGCCAGCAGTCCTGAGGGGAATCAGCCCCAGCATTTT.

CDR3 DNA: TGTGCCAGCAGCTTGGCACTAGCGGGTAGAGATACGCAGTATTTT. It is translated as CASSLALAGRDTQYF. The chain is built from TRBV7-9 and TRBJ2-3, with TRBD2 identical over 9 bases. The V and J ends lost 3 bases and 5 bases, in that order; junction bases with no gene match: 6. The germline V gene encodes CDR1 SEHNR and CDR2 FQNEAQ (reference sequence). This CDR3 is built from 15 residues.

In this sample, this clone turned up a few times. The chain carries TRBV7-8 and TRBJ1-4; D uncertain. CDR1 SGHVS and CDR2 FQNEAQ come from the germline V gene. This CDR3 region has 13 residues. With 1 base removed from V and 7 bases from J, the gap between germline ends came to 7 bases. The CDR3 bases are TGTGCCAGCAGCTTAGGGTTTGGTGAAAAACTGTTTTTT. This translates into CASSLGFGEKLFF.

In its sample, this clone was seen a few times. The CDR3 loop reads CASSEDRLSARTYEQYF. CDR3 DNA: TGTGCCAGCAGCGAGGACAGGCTATCGGCGAGGACCTACGAGCAGTACTTC. The chain joins TRBV9 to TRBJ2-7; 7 nucleotides line up with TRBD1. The V gene's germline CDR1 is SGDLS and CDR2 YYNGEE. The CDR3 covers 17 residues. V was clipped by 3 bases and J by 2 bases; unmatched bases: 14.

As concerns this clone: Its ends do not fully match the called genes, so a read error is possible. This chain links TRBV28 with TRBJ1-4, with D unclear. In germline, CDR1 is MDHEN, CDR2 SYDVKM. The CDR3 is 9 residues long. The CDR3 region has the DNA TGTGCCAGCAGTCTTCGCCCTCCCTTT. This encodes CASSLRPPF.

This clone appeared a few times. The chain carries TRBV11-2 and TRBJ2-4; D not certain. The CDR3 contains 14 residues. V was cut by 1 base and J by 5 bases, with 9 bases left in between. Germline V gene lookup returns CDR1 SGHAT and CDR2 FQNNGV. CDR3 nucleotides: TGTGCCAGCAGCTTAGCCTCAACAGAAAACATTCAGTACTTC. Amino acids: CASSLASTENIQYF.

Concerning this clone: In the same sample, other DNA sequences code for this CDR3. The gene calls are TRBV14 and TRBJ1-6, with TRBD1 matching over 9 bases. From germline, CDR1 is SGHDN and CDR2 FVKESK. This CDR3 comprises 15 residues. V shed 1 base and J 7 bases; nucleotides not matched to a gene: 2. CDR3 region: CASSQGGTGNSPLHF. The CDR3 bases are TGTGCCAGCAGCCAAGGGGGGACAGGGAATTCACCCCTCCACTTT.

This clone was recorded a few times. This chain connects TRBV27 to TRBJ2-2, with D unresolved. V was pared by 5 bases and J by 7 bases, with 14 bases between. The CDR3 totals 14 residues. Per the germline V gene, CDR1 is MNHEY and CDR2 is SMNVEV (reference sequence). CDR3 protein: CASSQPPRSGELFF. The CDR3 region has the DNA TGTGCCAGCAGTCAGCCCCCCAGGAGCGGGGAGCTGTTTTTT.

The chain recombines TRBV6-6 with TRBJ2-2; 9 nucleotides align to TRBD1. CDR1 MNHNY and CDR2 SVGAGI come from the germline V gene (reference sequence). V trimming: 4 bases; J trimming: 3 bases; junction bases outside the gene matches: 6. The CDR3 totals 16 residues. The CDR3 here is CASSSRTGDDTGELFF. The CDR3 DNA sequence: TGTGCCAGCAGTTCCAGGACAGGGGATGACACCGGGGAGCTGTTTTTT.

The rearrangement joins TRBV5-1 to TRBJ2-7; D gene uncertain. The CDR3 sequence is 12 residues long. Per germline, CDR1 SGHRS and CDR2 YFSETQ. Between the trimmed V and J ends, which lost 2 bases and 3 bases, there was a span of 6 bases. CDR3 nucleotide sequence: TGCGCCAGCAGCTTCAGCAACTACGAGCAGTACTTC. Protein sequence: CASSFSNYEQYF. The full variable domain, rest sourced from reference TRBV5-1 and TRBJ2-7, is KAGVTQTPRYLIKTRGQQVTLSCSPISGHRSVSWYQQTPGQGLQFLFEYFSETQRNKGNFPGRFSGRQFSNSRSEMNVSTLELGDSALYLCASSFSNYEQYFGPGTRLTVT.

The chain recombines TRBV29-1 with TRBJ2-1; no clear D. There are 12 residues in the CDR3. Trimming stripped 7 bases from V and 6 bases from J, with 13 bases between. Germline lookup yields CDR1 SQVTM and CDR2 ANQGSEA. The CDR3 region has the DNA TGCAGCGGGACCCCTTGGGGCAATGAGCAGTTCTTC. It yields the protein CSGTPWGNEQFF.